The T cell receptor (beta chain) under discussion was sequenced for a study of control samples from healthy donors and cancer patients. Assay used: immunoSEQ multiplex PCR; TCRdb lists only in-frame clones, some missing. The top ten clones hold around 14% of a sample with roughly 100,000 clones, 88% of them seen once. The V gene's germline CDR1 is LGHDT and CDR2 YNNKEL (reference sequence). This CDR3 contains 13 residues. The V end lost 6 bases, the J end lost 5 bases, and 13 bases lay between the germline ends. The TCR was taken from a man aged 30 to 45 in good health. The sequencing sample was made of blood. V usage is TRBV3-1 (or the pseudogene TRBV3-2) and J usage is TRBJ1-2; perhaps TRBD1 as D (6 bases). CDR3 in amino acids: CASRPGTNYGYTF. The CDR3 bases are TGTGCCAGCAGACCCGGGACAAATTATGGCTACACCTTC.